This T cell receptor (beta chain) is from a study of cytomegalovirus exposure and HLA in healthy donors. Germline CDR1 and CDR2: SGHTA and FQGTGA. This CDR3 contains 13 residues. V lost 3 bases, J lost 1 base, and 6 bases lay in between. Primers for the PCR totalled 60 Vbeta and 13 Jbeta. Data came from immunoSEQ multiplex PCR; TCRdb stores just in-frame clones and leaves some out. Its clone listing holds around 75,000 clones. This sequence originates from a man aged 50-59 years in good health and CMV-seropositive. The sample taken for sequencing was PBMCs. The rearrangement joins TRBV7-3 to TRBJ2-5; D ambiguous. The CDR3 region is CASSFGSQETQYF. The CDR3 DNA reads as TGTGCCAGCAGCTTCGGGTCCCAAGAGACCCAGTACTTC.